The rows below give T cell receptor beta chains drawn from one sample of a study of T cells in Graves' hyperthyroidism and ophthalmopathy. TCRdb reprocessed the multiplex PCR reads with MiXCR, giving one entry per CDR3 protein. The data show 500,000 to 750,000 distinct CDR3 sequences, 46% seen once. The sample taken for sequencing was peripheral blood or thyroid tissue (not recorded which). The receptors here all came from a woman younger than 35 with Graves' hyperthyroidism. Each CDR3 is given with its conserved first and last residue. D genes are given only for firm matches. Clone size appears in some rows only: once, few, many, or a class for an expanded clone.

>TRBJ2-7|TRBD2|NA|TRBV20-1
TGCAGTGCTAGAGGCGAAACTAGCGGGTTCTACGAGCAGTACTTC
CSARGETSGFYEQYF
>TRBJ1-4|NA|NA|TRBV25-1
TGTGCCAGCAGTGCCAAAGCCTCAGAAAAACTGTTTTTT
CASSAKASEKLFF
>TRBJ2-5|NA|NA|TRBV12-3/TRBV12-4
TGTGCCAGCAGTTACCGGGGGACCCAGTACTTC
CASSYRGTQYF
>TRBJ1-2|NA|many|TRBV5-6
TGTGCCAGCATGGAAGTCCTATGGGGCTCTGGCTACACCTTC
CASMEVLWGSGYTF
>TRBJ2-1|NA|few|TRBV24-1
TGTGCCAGCAGTGATCCGGGTTTGAATGAGCAGTTCTTC
CASSDPGLNEQFF
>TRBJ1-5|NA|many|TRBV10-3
TGTGCCATCAGTGGGACGGGATATCAGCCCCAGCATTTT
CAISGTGYQPQHF
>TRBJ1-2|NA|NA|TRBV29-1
TGCAGCGTGGGAGAGGATGGCTACACCTTC
CSVGEDGYTF
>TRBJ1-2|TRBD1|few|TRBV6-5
TGTGCCAGCAGTCGAGGGGGACAGGCGCCTTCGGGCTACACCTTC
CASSRGGQAPSGYTF
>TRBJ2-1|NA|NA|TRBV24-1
TGTGCCACCAGTGTTGGGGGCGCGTCTAGGTACAATGAGCAGTTCTTC
CATSVGGASRYNEQFF
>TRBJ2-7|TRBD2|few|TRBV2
TGTGCCAGCAGTGCCGGGACTAGCCGTAGCGAGCAGTACTTC
CASSAGTSRSEQYF
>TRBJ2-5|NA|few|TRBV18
TGTGCCAGCTCACCCAGCCAAGAGACCCAGTACTTC
CASSPSQETQYF
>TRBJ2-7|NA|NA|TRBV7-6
TGTGCCAGCAGCGCCCGTCGGGAAGAGCAGAACTTC
CASSARREEQNF
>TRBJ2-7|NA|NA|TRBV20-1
TGCAGTGCAGGGAGGGGGGGCAATGAGCAGTACTTC
CSAGRGGNEQYF
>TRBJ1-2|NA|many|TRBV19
TGTGCCAGTAGTATAGGGGAGGGGTCGTCCAACTATGGCTACACCTTC
CASSIGEGSSNYGYTF
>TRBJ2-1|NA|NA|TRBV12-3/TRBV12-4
TGTGCCAGCAGCCCGGGCCTCGGGGTTGACAATGAGCAGTTCTTC
CASSPGLGVDNEQFF
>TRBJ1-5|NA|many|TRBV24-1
TGTGCCACCAGTGATTCGGGCAGGGTAAGCAATCAGCCCCAGCATTTT
CATSDSGRVSNQPQHF
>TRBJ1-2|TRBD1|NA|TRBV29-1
TGCAGCGCCACCGACAGGGGGAAGGACTATGGCTACACCTTC
CSATDRGKDYGYTF